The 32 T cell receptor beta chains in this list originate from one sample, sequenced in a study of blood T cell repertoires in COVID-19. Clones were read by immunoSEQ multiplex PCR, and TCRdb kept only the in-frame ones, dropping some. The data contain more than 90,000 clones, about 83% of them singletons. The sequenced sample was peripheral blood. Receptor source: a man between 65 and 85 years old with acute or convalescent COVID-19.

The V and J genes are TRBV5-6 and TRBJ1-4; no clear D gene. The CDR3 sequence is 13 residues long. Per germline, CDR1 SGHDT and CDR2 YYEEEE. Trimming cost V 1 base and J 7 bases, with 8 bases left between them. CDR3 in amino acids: CASSLRTAEKLFF. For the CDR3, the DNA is TGTGCCAGCAGCTTGCGAACAGCTGAAAAACTGTTTTTT.

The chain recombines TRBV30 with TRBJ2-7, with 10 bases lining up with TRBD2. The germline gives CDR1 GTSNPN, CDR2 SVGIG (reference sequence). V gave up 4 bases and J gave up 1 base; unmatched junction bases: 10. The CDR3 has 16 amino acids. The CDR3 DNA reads TGTGCCTGGACTCTCCCCCTAGCGGGGGCTTCCTACGAGCAGTACTTC. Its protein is CAWTLPLAGASYEQYF. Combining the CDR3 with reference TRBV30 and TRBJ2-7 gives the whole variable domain SQTIHQWPATLVQPVGSPLSLECTVEGTSNPNLYWYRQAAGRGLQLLFYSVGIGQISSEVPQNLSASRPQDRQFILSSKKLLLSDSGFYLCAWTLPLAGASYEQYFGPGTRLTVT.

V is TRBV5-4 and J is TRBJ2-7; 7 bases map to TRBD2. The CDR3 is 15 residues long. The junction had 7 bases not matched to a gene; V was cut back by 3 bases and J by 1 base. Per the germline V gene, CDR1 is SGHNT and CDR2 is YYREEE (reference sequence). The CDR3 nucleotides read TGTGCCAGCAGCTGGGGGACTACCGAGTCCTACGAGCAGTACTTC. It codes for CASSWGTTESYEQYF. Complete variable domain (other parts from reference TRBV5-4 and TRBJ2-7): ETGVTQSPTHLIKTRGQQVTLRCSSQSGHNTVSWYQQALGQGPQFIFQYYREEENGRGNFPPRFSGLQFPNYSSELNVNALELDDSALYLCASSWGTTESYEQYFGPGTRLTVT.

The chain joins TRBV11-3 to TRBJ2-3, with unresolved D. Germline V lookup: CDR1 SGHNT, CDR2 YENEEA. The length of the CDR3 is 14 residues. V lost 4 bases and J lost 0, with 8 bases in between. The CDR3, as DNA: TGTGCCAGCAGCTCAGGCCATAGCACAGATACGCAGTATTTT. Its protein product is CASSSGHSTDTQYF.

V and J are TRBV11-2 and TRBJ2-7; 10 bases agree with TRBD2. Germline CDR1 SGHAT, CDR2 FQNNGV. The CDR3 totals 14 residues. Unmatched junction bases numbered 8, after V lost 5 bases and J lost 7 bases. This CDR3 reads CASSTSGVASEQYF. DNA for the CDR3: TGTGCCAGCAGCACTAGCGGGGTAGCCTCAGAGCAGTACTTC.

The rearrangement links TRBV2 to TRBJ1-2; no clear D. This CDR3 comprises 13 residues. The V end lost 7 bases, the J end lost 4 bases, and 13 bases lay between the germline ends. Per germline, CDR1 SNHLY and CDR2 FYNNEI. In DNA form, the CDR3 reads TGTGCCAGCACCTACTCGGAGGTCTATGGCTACACCTTC. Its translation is CASTYSEVYGYTF.

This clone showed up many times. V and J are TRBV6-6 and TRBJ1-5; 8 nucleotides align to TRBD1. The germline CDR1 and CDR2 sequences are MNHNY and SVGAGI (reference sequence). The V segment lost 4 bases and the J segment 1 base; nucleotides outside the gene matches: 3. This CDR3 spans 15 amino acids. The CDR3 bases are TGTGCCAGCAGTTTACAGGGGGGGAGCAATCAGCCCCAGCATTTT. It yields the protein CASSLQGGSNQPQHF.

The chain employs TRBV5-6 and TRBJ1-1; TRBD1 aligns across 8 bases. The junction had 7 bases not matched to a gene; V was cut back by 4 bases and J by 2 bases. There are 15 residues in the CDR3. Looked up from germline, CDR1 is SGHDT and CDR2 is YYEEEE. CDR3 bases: TGTGCCAGCAGCAACCTGGACAGGGTAAACACTGAAGCTTTCTTT. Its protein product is CASSNLDRVNTEAFF.

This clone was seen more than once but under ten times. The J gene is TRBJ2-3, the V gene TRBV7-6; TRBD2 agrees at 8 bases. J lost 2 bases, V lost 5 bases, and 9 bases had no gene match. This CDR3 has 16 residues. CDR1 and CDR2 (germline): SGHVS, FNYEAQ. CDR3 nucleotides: TGTGCCAGCAGCGCGTCGACTAGCGAGGCCACAGATACGCAGTATTTT. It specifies CASSASTSEATDTQYF.

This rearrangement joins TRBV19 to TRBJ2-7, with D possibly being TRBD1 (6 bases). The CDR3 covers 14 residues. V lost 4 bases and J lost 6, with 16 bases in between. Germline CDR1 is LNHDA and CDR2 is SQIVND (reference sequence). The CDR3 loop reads CASSRRQGLGEQYF. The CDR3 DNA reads TGTGCCAGTAGTAGACGCCAGGGGCTCGGCGAGCAGTACTTC. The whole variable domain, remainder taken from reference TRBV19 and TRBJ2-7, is DGGITQSPKYLFRKEGQNVTLSCEQNLNHDAMYWYRQDPGQGLRLIYYSQIVNDFQKGDIAEGYSVSREKKESFPLTVTSAQKNPTAFYLCASSRRQGLGEQYFGPGTRLTVT.

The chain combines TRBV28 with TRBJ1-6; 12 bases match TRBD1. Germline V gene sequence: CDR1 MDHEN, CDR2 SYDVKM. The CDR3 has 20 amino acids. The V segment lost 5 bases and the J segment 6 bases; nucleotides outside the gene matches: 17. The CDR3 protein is CASSPVFGTGGHHTNSPLHF. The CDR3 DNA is TGTGCCAGCAGTCCGGTTTTCGGGACAGGGGGCCATCACACTAATTCACCCCTCCACTTT. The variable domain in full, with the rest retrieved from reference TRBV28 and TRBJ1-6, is DVKVTQSSRYLVKRTGEKVFLECVQDMDHENMFWYRQDPGLGLRLIYFSYDVKMKEKGDIPEGYSVSREKKERFSLILESASTNQTSMYLCASSPVFGTGGHHTNSPLHFGNGTRLTVT.

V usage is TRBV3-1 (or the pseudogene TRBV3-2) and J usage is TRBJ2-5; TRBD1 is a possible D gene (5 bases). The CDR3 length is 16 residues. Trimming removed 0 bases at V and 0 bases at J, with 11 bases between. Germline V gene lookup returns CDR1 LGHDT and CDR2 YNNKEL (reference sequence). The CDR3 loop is CASSQDGAGDQETQYF. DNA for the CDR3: TGTGCCAGCAGCCAAGATGGGGCTGGAGACCAAGAGACCCAGTACTTC.

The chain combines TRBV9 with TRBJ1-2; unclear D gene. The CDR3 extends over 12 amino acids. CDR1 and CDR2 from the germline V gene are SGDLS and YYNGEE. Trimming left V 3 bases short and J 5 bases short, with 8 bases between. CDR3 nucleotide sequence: TGTGCCAGCAGCGCCACAGTGTATGGCTACACCTTC. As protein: CASSATVYGYTF.

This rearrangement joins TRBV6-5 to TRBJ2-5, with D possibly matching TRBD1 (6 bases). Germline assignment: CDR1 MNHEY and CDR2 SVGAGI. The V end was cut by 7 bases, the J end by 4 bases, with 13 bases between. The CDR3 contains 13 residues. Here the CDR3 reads CASKIQGSETQYF. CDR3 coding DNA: TGTGCCAGCAAAATACAGGGCTCAGAGACCCAGTACTTC.

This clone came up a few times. The CDR3 coding sequence is TGTGCCAGCAGCGTAGGAGGTCAGAGCTCCTACAATGAGCAGTTCTTC. Its translation is CASSVGGQSSYNEQFF. This rearrangement joins TRBV9 to TRBJ2-1; D is unclear. Per the germline V gene, CDR1 is SGDLS and CDR2 is YYNGEE. V gave up 0 bases and J gave up 0 bases, with 10 bases separating them. The CDR3 extends over 16 amino acids.

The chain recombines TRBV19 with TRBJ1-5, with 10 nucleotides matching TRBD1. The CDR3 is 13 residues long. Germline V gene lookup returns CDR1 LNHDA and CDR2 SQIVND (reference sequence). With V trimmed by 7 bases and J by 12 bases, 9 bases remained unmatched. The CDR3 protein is CASILPGTGVQHF. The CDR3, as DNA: TGTGCCAGTATTCTGCCCGGGACAGGGGTCCAGCATTTT.

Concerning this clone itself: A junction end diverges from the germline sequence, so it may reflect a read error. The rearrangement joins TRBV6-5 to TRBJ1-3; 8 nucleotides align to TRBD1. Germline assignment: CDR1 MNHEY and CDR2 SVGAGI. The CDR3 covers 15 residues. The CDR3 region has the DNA TGTGCCAGCAGTTACTCGATGCAGGGGGCATATACCATATACTTT. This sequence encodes CASSYSMQGAYTIYF.

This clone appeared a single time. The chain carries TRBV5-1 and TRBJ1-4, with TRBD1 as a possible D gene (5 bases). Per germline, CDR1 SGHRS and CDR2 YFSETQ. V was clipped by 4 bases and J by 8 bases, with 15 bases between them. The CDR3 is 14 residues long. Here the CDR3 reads CASSQRDSREKLFF. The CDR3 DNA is TGCGCCAGCAGCCAGAGAGACAGCCGCGAAAAACTGTTTTTT.

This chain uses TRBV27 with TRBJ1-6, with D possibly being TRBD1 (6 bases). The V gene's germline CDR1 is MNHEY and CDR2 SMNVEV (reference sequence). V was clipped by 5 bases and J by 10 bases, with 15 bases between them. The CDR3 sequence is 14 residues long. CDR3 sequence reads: CASSPGAGESPLHF. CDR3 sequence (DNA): TGTGCCAGCAGTCCCGGGGCAGGGGAATCACCCCTCCACTTT.

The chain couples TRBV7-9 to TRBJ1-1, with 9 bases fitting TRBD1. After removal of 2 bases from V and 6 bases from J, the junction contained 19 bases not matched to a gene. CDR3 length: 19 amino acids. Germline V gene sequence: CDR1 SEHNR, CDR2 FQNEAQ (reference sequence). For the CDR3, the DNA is TGTGCCAGCAGCTTAAGCGACTTGGGGACAGGGTCCCAAGGAGCTGAAGCTTTCTTT. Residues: CASSLSDLGTGSQGAEAFF.

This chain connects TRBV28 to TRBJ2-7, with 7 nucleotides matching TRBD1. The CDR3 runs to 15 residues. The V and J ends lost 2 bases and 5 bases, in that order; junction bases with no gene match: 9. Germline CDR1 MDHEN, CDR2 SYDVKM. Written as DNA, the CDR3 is TGTGCCAGCAGTTTACTCCGACAGGGTATCCACGAGCAGTACTTC. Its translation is CASSLLRQGIHEQYF.

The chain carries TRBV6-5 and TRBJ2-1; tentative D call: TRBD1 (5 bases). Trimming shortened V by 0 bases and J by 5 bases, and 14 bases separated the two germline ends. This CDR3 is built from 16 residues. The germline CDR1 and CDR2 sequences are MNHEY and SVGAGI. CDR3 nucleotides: TGTGCCAGCAGTTACTCGATCAACGCCAGGGACAATGAGCAGTTCTTC. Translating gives CASSYSINARDNEQFF.

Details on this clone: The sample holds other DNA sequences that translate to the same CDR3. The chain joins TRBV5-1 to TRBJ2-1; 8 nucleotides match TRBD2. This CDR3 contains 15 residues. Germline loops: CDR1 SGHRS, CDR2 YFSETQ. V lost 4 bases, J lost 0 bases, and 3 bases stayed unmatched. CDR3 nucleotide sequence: TGCGCCAGCAGCGGCAGCGGGAGCTCCTACAATGAGCAGTTCTTC. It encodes CASSGSGSSYNEQFF. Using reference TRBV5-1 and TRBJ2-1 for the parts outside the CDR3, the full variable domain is KAGVTQTPRYLIKTRGQQVTLSCSPISGHRSVSWYQQTPGQGLQFLFEYFSETQRNKGNFPGRFSGRQFSNSRSEMNVSTLELGDSALYLCASSGSGSSYNEQFFGPGTRLTVL.

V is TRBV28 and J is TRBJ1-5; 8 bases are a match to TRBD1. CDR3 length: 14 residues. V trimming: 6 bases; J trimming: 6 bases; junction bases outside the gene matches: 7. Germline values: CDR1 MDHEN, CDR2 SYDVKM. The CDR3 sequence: CASRRTGMGQPQHF. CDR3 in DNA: TGTGCCAGCAGACGGACAGGGATGGGTCAGCCCCAGCATTTT.

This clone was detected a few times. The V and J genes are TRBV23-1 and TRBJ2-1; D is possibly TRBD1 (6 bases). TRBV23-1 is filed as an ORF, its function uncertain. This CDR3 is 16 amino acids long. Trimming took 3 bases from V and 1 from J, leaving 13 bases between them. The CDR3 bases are TGCGCCAGCAGTCATTACAGGGAGCAATCCTACAATGAGCAGTTCTTC. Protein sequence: CASSHYREQSYNEQFF.

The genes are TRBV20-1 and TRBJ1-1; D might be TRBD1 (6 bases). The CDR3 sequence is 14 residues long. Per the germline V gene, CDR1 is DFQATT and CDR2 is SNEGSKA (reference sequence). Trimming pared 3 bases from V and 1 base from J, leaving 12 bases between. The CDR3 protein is CSASSGHRNTEAFF. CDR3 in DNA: TGCAGTGCTAGTTCGGGACATAGGAACACTGAAGCTTTCTTT.

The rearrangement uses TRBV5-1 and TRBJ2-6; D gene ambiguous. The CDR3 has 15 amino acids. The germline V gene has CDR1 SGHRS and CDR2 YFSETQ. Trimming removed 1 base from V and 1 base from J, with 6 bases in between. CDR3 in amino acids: CASSLTASGANVLTF. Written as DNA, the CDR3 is TGCGCCAGCAGCTTGACTGCTTCTGGGGCCAACGTCCTGACTTTC.

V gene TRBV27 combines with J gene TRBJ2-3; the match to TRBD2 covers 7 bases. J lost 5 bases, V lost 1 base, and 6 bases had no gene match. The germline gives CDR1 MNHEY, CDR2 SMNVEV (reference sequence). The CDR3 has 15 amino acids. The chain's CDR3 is CASSLFGGGIDTQYF. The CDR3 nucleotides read TGTGCCAGCAGTTTATTCGGCGGGGGTATAGATACGCAGTATTTT.

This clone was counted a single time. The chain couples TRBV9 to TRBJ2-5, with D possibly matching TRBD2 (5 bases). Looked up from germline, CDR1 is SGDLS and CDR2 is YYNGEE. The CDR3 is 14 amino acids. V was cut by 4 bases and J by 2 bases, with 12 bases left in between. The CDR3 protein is CASSPYTRQETQYF. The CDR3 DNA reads TGTGCCAGCAGCCCATACACTAGACAAGAGACCCAGTACTTC.

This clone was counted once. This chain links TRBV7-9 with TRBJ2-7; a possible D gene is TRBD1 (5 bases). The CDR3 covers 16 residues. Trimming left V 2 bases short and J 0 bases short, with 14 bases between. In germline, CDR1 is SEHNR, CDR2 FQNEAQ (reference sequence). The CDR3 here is CASSLWMRQGSYEQYF. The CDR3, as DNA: TGTGCCAGCAGCTTATGGATGAGGCAGGGCTCCTACGAGCAGTACTTC.

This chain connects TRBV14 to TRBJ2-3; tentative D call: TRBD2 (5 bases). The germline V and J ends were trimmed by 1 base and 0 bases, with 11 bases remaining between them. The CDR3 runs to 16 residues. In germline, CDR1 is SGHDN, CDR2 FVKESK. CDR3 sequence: CASSQGWTPSTDTQYF. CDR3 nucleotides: TGTGCCAGCAGCCAAGGGTGGACTCCTAGCACAGATACGCAGTATTTT.

The CDR3 sequence: CASSLDSGAGELFF. In nucleotides, the CDR3 is TGTGCCAGCAGCTTGGATAGCGGGGCCGGGGAGCTGTTTTTT. The genes are TRBV5-4 and TRBJ2-2; the match to TRBD2 covers 8 bases. The germline gives CDR1 SGHNT, CDR2 YYREEE (reference sequence). V was pared by 0 bases and J by 6 bases, with 1 base of the junction left unmatched. This CDR3 contains 14 residues.